This T cell receptor beta chain was captured in a study of CD8 T cells in Susac syndrome. Those who served as multiple sclerosis controls were treatment-naive patients with stable or active relapsing-remitting disease. The TEMRA cells underwent FACS enrichment, while the CD8+ and CD4+ T cells underwent negative isolation. Random hexamers were used to reverse transcribe 0.5 to 1 ug of RNA. The method of amplification for TCR beta CDR3 was immunoSEQ multiplex PCR, covering 54 Vbeta and 13 Jbeta. One entry per CDR3 protein results from TCRdb running MiXCR on the immunoSEQ multiplex PCR reads. The sample consists of almost 450,000 distinct CDR3 sequences, around 85% of them appearing once. The specimen was CD8+ T cells from PBMCs. The TCR comes from a human donor with multiple sclerosis.

The chain's CDR3 is CAISDQNRGLKNTGELFF. The DNA for the CDR3 is TGTGCCATCAGTGATCAAAACAGGGGCCTCAAGAACACCGGGGAGCTGTTTTTT. V gene TRBV10-3 combines with J gene TRBJ2-2, with 7 bases that match TRBD1. This CDR3 region has 18 residues. The V gene's germline CDR1 is ENHRY and CDR2 SYGVKD. Unmatched junction bases numbered 11, after V lost 3 bases and J lost 1 base.